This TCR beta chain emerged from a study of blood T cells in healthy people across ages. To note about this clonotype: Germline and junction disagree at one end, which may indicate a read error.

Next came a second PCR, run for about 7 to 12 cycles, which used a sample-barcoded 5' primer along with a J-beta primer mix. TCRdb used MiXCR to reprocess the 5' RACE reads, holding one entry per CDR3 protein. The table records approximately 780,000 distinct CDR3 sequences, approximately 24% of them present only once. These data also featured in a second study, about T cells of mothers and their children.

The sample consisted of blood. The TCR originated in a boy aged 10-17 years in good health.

CDR3 loop: CASSLKGAGEKQFF. In DNA, the CDR3 is TGTGCCAGCAGTTTAAAAGGGGCCGGTGAAAAACAGTTTTTT. This sequence joins TRBV12-3 or TRBV12-4 and TRBJ1-4; tentatively, D is TRBD1 (5 bases). This CDR3 has 14 residues.